This entry describes one TCR beta chain. The RNA input was about 0.5 to 1 ug, and it was reverse transcribed with random hexamers. Using its own MiXCR run on the immunoSEQ multiplex PCR reads, TCRdb lists one record per CDR3 protein. Among over 80,000 distinct CDR3 sequences listed, about 93% were seen once. CDR3 length: 18 residues. The V gene's germline CDR1 is MDHEN and CDR2 SYDVKM. The V segment lost 0 bases and the J segment 2 bases; nucleotides outside the gene matches: 9. This sample is part of a study of CD8 T cells in Susac syndrome. CD8+ and CD4+ T cells from blood underwent TCR beta sequencing.

The TCR was taken from a human donor with Susac syndrome. V and J are TRBV28 and TRBJ2-3; 9 positions agree with TRBD2. Specimen: CD8+ T cells from PBMCs. The CDR3 is CASSLWPRTSENTDTQYF. CDR3 bases: TGTGCCAGCAGTTTATGGCCCCGGACTAGCGAAAACACAGATACGCAGTATTTT.